This TCR beta chain was identified during a study of blood T cells in healthy people across ages (dated by TCRdb to about 2015). For context, the study as a whole: Template switching captured roughly one uniquely barcoded TCR beta cDNA molecule per two T cells in model experiments. Age-related changes in TCR beta repertoire diversity were measured in the study by deep sequencing normalized with unique cDNA molecular identifiers. Four age groups were formed from the donors: young (average approximately 15 years), middle-aged (approximately 40), aged (roughly 59) and long-lived (82). To avoid experimental bias, donors of different ages were distributed randomly across sequencing lanes. The study analyzed two additional independent replicas of 1 million unique cDNA reads from the same blood draw for two donors, one aged 18 to 30 and one aged 80 or older. Study-wide conclusions, independent of this receptor: The percentage of naive T cells measured by flow cytometry correlated strongly with observed TCR beta diversity. Total diversity estimates from one million sequenced T cells were considered lower bounds and underestimates. The CMV infection status of donors was not known, potentially confounding age-related changes in expanded clonotypes. Observed TCR beta diversity per million T cells fell roughly linearly with age, and a significant reduction was already apparent by age roughly 40. Compared with the aged group, more naive CD4+ T cells, fewer expanded clones and increased TCR diversity were shown by the long-lived group, suggesting age selection. Bulk unsorted PBMC profiling prevented conclusive comparison of naive and antigen-experienced compartments.

Preparation of the library involved 5' RACE. The instrument was an Illumina HiSeq 2500. A second PCR of about 6 to 12 cycles was performed with a sample-barcoded 5' primer and a J-beta primer mix. A template-switch 5' adaptor carrying 12 random nucleotides introduced a unique molecular identifier onto each TCR beta cDNA molecule. Each sample yielded at least 3 million CDR3-containing paired-end reads. The Mint cDNA synthesis kit, primed by a TRBC-specific oligonucleotide, was used to synthesize first-strand cDNA from all RNA. Following uracil-DNA glycosylase treatment, all cDNA underwent a first 18-cycle PCR with the universal primers M1SS and BC2_uni_R. As for how the authors treated the data: For normalization, 1 million high-quality reads were randomly selected from each sample, with every read carrying a distinct molecular identifier. Reads sharing molecular identifiers were discarded rather than binned into consensus sequences. CDR3 identification, clonotype clustering and error correction used MiTCR with a Q25 quality threshold and the strictest error-elimination algorithm. A nonparametric unseen species model with Euler transformation was used to estimate a lower bound on total TCR beta diversity. TCRdb ran its own pipeline on the public reads, namely fastp trimming at Q25 and MiXCR clone calling, and kept in-frame beta chains. One record per CDR3 amino acid sequence lists the most common genes and DNA. These V and J calls rely on TCRdb rather than the paper's analysis. The sample includes 1.5 million to 2 million distinct CDR3 sequences, with less than 50% observed a single time. About 2.1% of the sample goes to the ten largest clones.

Systemically healthy Caucasian individuals from Russia, over 30 in total and aged roughly 6 to 100 years, were included as donors. Roughly 11 milliliters of peripheral blood were drawn from each donor into EDTA-treated Vacutainer tubes. Ficoll-Paque density-gradient centrifugation was used to isolate PBMCs, with at least 7 million per sample. Trizol reagent was used to extract total RNA from PBMCs, with at least 5 micrograms per sample. For every donor, an aliquot of PBMCs went through flow cytometry to measure the percentages of naive CD45RAhigh/CD27high T cells. This clonotype showed up just a few times. Its antigen is not yet known. Base-call qualities are not available, and no considerably larger clone is one nucleotide away. V is pruned by 4 bases and J by 0 bases, leaving 3 bases of the junction without a gene match. Inclusive of the bounding cysteine and phenylalanine, the CDR3 is 15 residues long. Only the CDR3 portion is preserved as DNA: 45 bases, with reading frame beginning at the first base. The germline V gene specifies SQVTM as CDR1 and ANQGSEA as CDR2.

Material for sequencing was blood. The clonotype comes from a woman in her 40s in good health. The chain couples TRBV29-1 to TRBJ2-3; TRBD2 agrees with 11 junctional bases. CDR3 sequence: CSVAGTSGSTDTQYF. The DNA is as follows: TGCAGCGTTGCGGGGACTAGCGGAAGCACAGATACGCAGTATTTT.